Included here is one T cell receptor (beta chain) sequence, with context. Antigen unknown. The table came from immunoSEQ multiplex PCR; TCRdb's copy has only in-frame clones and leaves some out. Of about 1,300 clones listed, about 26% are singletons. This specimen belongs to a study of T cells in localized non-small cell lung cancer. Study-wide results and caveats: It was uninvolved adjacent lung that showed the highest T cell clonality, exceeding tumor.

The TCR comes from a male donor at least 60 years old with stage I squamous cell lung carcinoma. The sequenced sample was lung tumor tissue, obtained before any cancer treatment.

CDR3 region: CASSFYQGSTEAFF. Written as DNA, the CDR3 is TGTGCCAGCAGCTTTTACCAGGGTTCCACTGAAGCTTTCTTT. The V and J genes are TRBV11-3 and TRBJ1-1, with D perhaps matching TRBD1 (5 bases). V lost 3 bases to trimming and J lost 4 bases, with 12 bases between them. CDR3 length: 14 amino acids. The germline CDR1 and CDR2 sequences are SGHNT and YENEEA.